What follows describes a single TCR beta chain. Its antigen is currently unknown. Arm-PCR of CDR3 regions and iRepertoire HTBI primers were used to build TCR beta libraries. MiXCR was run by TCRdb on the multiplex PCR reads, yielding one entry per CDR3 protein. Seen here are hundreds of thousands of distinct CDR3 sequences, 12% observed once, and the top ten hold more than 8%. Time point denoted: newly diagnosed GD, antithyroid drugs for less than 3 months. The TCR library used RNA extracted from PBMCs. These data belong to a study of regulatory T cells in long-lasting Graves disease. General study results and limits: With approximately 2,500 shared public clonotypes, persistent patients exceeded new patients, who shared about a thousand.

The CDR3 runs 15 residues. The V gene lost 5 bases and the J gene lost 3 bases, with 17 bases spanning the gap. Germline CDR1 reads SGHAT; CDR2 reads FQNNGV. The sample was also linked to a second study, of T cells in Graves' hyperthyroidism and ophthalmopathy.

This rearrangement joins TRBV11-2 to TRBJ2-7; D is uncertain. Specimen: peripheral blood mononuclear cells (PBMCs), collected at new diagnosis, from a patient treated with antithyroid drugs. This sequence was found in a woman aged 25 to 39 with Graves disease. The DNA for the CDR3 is TGTGCCAGCAGCCGGCCGGGTGCCAAAGGCTACGAGCAGTACTTC. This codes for CASSRPGAKGYEQYF.